This T cell receptor (beta chain) was captured by sequencing in a study of hypomethylating agent response in myelodysplastic syndrome. Study at large: The myelodysplastic syndrome patients comprised several men and a couple of women.

This clone was picked up one time. Its antigen remains unknown. Study-level points and caveats: More novel clonotypes appeared in responders; more contracted clonotypes appeared in non-responders after treatment.

Sequencing was performed with immunoSEQ multiplex PCR; in TCRdb, only in-frame clones are kept and a portion is missing. The repertoire holds approximately 6,000 clones, with around 90% as singletons. The J segment lost 5 bases and the V segment lost 7 bases, leaving 4 bases of the junction unmatched. Germline CDR1 is SQVTM and CDR2 is ANQGSEA. There are 12 residues in the CDR3. This specimen was bone marrow, taken before or after starting hypomethylating agent treatment for myelodysplastic syndrome (not recorded which). This chain connects TRBV29-1 to TRBJ2-7; TRBD1 matches 11 bases. The TCR sequence derives from a human donor with myelodysplastic syndrome. The CDR3 DNA sequence: TGCAGCGGGAGGACAGGGGGCAACGAGCAGTACTTC. Its protein is CSGRTGGNEQYF.